This TCR beta chain was documented in a study of CD4 and CD8 cells across lung adenocarcinoma regions. Germline V gene data show CDR1 as MNHNS and CDR2 as SASEGT. This CDR3 has 15 residues. TCRdb recomputed calls from the PCR reads with MiXCR, one row per CDR3 protein. This repertoire shows 6,000 to 7,500 distinct CDR3 sequences, about half found once; its top ten account for about 97%. The table lists this clonotype with a few counts. The patients had localized lung adenocarcinoma, a non-small cell subtype. The TCR originated in a male donor with lung adenocarcinoma. The CD4 and CD8 labels of this study may be unreliable. V is TRBV6-1 and J is TRBJ2-1; the match to TRBD1 covers 8 bases. TRBJ2-5 explains the end of the DNA better; the J call may be wrong. The sequencing input was CD8+ T cells from the center of a lung tumor. In DNA form, the CDR3 reads TGTGCCAGCAGCCTTCGTGGGACAGGCCAAGAGACCCAGTACTTC. Its protein product is CASSLRGTGQETQYF.